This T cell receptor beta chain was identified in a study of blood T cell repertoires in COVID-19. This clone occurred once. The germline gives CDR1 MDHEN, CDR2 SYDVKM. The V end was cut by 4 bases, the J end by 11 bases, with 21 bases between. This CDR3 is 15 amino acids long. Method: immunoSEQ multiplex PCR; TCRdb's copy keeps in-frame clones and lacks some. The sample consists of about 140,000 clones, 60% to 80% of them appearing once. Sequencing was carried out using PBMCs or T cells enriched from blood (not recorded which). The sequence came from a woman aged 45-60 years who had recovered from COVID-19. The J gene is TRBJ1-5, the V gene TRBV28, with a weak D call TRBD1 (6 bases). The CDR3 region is CASSYTNNNRVSQHF. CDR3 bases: TGTGCCAGCAGTTACACAAACAACAACAGGGTTTCCCAGCATTTT.